This T cell receptor (beta chain) was found in a study of T cells expressing NK-cell markers. Broader study findings: The share of CD8+ T cells held by dominant NKG2C+ clonotypes was roughly 1.0-8% in about six donors.

Concerning this clonotype itself: What it binds is not known.

This CDR3 spans 14 amino acids. The germline V gene has CDR1 SGHRS and CDR2 YFSETQ. TCRdb re-called the 5' RACE reads and gives one entry per CDR3 protein, without DNA. The table lists 350,000 to 400,000 distinct CDR3 sequences. The J gene is TRBJ2-7, the V gene TRBV5-1. The origin of this receptor is a woman in her 50s in good health. Material for sequencing was blood T cells: a sorted CD56 or NKG2C T cell subset, CD4+ or CD8+ T cells, or bulk PBMC T cells (not recorded which). This CDR3 reads CASSLAQYVDEQYF.